The T cell receptor beta chain described here comes from a study of identical twins. In its sample, this clonotype was seen a few times. The germline V gene has CDR1 MNHEY and CDR2 SVGAGI. This CDR3 contains 15 residues. Trimming removed 2 bases from V and 0 bases from J, with 5 bases in between. Each CDR3 protein gets one entry after TCRdb re-called the 5' RACE reads with MiXCR. The sample has 410,000 or so distinct CDR3 sequences, 18% seen once. Sequences were obtained from naive T cells sorted from blood. The rearrangement joins TRBV6-5 to TRBJ2-6; D remains ambiguous. This TCR was sampled from a man aged 50 to 59 in good health. CDR3 nucleotides: TGTGCCAGCAGTTACCAGAACTCTGGGGCCAACGTCCTGACTTTC. This sequence encodes CASSYQNSGANVLTF.